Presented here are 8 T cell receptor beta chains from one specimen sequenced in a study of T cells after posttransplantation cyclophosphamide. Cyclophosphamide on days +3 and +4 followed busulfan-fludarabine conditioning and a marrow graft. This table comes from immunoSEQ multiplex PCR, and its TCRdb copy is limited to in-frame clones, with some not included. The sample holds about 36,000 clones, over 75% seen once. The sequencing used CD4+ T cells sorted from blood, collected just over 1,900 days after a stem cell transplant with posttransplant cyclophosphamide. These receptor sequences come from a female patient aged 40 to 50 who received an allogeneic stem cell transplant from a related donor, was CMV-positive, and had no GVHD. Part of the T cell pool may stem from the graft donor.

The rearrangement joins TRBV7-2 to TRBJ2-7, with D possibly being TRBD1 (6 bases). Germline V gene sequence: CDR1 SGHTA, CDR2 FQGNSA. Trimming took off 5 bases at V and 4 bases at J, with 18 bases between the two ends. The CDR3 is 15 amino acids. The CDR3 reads CASSHRDITLYEQYF. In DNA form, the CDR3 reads TGTGCCAGCAGCCACAGGGACATTACCCTTTACGAGCAGTACTTC.

CDR3 sequence reads: CASSHHRDRGSSGYTF. The CDR3, as DNA: TGTGCCAGCAGCCACCACCGGGACAGGGGGTCTTCTGGCTACACCTTC. This sequence joins TRBV7-9 and TRBJ1-2, with 11 bases identical to TRBD1. The CDR3 length is 16 residues. The J segment lost 7 bases and the V segment lost 5 bases, leaving 12 bases of the junction unmatched. Per germline, CDR1 SEHNR and CDR2 FQNEAQ (reference sequence).

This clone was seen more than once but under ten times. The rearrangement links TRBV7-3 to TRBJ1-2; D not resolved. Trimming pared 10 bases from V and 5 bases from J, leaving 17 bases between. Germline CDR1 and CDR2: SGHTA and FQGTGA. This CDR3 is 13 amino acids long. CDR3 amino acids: CATQFTREYGYTF. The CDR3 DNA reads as TGTGCCACCCAATTTACCCGCGAGTATGGCTACACCTTC.

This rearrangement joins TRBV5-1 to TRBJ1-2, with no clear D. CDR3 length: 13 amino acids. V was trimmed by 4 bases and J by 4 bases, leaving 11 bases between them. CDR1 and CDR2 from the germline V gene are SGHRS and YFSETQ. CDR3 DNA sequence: TGCGCCAGCAGCCCGGAGGCCTCCTATGGCTACACCTTC. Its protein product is CASSPEASYGYTF.

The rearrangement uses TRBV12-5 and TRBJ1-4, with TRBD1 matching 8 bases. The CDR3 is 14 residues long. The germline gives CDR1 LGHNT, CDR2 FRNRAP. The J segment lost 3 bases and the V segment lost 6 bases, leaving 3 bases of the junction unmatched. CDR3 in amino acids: CASGLTGANEKLFF. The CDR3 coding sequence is TGTGCTAGTGGCTTGACAGGGGCTAATGAAAAACTGTTTTTT.

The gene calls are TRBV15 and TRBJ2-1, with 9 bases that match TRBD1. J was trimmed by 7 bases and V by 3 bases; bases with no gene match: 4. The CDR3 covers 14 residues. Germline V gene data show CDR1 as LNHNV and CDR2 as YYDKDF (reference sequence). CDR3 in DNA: TGTGCCACCAGCAGGGGACAGGGAAGTAATGAGCAGTTCTTC. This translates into CATSRGQGSNEQFF. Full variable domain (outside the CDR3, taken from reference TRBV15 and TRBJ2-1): DAMVIQNPRYQVTQFGKPVTLSCSQTLNHNVMYWYQQKSSQAPKLLFHYYDKDFNNEADTPDNFQSRRPNTSFCFLDIRSPGLGDTAMYLCATSRGQGSNEQFFGPGTRLTVL.

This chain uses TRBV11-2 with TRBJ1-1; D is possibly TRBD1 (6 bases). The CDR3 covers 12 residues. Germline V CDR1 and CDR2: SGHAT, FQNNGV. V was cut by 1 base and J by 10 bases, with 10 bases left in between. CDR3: CASSLAGTRAFF. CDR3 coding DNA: TGTGCCAGCAGCTTAGCTGGGACAAGAGCTTTCTTT.

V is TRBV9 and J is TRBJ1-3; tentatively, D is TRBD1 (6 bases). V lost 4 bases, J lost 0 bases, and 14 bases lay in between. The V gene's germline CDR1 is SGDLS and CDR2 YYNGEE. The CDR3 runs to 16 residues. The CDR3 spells CASSPRTVSSGNTIYF. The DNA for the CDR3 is TGTGCCAGCAGCCCCCGGACAGTTAGCTCTGGAAACACCATATATTTT.